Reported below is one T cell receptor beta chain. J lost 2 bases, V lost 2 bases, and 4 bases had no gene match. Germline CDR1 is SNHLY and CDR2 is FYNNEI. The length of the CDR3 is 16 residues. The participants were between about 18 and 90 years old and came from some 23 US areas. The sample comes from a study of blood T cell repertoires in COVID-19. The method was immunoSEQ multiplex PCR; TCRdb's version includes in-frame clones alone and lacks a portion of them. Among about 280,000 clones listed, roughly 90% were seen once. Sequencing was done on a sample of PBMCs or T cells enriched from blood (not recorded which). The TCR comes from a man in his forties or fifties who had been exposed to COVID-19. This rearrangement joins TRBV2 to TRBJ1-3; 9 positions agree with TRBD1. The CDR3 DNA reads TGTGCCAGCAGTGAACTAGGGACAGGGACTGGAAACACCATATATTTT. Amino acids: CASSELGTGTGNTIYF.